These T cell receptor beta chains were read from a single sample in a study of regulatory T cells in long-lasting Graves disease. TCRdb fed the multiplex PCR reads into MiXCR, producing one record per CDR3 protein. The data contain some 450,000 distinct CDR3 sequences, approximately 16% of them seen just once; the ten biggest clones take up around 11%. These same records also appear under a second study, on T cells in Graves' hyperthyroidism and ophthalmopathy.

Source: peripheral blood mononuclear cells (PBMCs), taken at new diagnosis, from a patient treated with antithyroid drugs. Source of these receptors: a woman aged 25 to 39 with Graves disease. CDR3s include the opening cysteine and the closing phenylalanine or tryptophan. A D gene is named only where the DNA matches it firmly. Rows may omit the clone size; those that give it use once, few, many or a size class.

many,TRBJ2-1,TRBV6-1,TRBD2,TGTGCCAGCAGACAGACTAGCGGGAGATACAATGAGCAGTTCTTC,CASRQTSGRYNEQFF
.,TRBJ2-5,TRBV2,TRBD2,TGTGCCAGCAGCCCCGACACTAGCGGACTAGAGACCCAGTACTTC,CASSPDTSGLETQYF
many,TRBJ2-1,TRBV28,TRBD1,TGTGCCAGCAGTCCCCGGGACAGGGACTACAATGAGCAGTTCTTC,CASSPRDRDYNEQFF
many,TRBJ2-7,TRBV11-2,.,TGTGCCAGCAGCTTATTGACAGCCCACGGCGAGCAGTACTTC,CASSLLTAHGEQYF
many,TRBJ2-5,TRBV27,.,TGTGCCAGCAGTTTGGGGTTGGTTGAGACCCAGTACTTC,CASSLGLVETQYF
many,TRBJ2-1,TRBV6-2/TRBV6-3,.,TGTGCCAGCAGTTACTCCCGAGGCTCCTACAATGAGCAGTTCTTC,CASSYSRGSYNEQFF
many,TRBJ2-1,TRBV12-5,TRBD2,TGTGCTAGTGGTTTGGTACGGGGGGGCGCGGGCTTCGATGAGCAGTTCTTC,CASGLVRGGAGFDEQFF
many,TRBJ2-3,TRBV15,.,TGTGCCACCAGCAGCAACACGCCGGAGGACGTAGGAACAGATACGCAGTATTTT,CATSSNTPEDVGTDTQYF
many,TRBJ2-1,TRBV5-1,.,TGCGCCAGCAGCCCCCAGGTGGAGTATGGCCTCAATGAGCAGTTCTTC,CASSPQVEYGLNEQFF
.,TRBJ2-4,TRBV12-3/TRBV12-4,.,TGTGCCAGCGGCGGGCAGGGGATTGACGTTCAGTACTTC,CASGGQGIDVQYF
many,TRBJ2-7,TRBV28,.,TGTGCCAGCAGCCCGCTGAGGAGCTACGAGCAGTACTTC,CASSPLRSYEQYF
.,TRBJ2-5,TRBV14,TRBD2,TGTGCCAGCAGCCAAGATTGGTTAGCGGGGCTGCAAGAGACCCAGTACTTC,CASSQDWLAGLQETQYF
many,TRBJ2-7,TRBV28,.,TGTGCCAGCAGTTTAGGGACACCAAACGAGCAGTACTTC,CASSLGTPNEQYF
many,TRBJ1-2,TRBV28,.,TGTGCCAGCAATCTCAGGTGGCCGACTAACTATGGCTACACCTTC,CASNLRWPTNYGYTF
many,TRBJ2-1,TRBV11-3,.,TGTGCCAGCAGCTCGACTGCCAATGAGCAGTTCTTC,CASSSTANEQFF
many,TRBJ2-4,TRBV18,.,TGTGCCAGCTCACCTAAGACTCGGGGCCTTCGGGACATTCAGTACTTC,CASSPKTRGLRDIQYF
many,TRBJ2-7,TRBV6-1,TRBD2,TGTGCCAGCAGAGGACTAGCGCCGCCCTACGAGCAGTACTTC,CASRGLAPPYEQYF
once,TRBJ2-3,TRBV5-8,.,TGTGCCAGCAGCCTCCGGGTTTCGCCCACAGATACGCAGTATTTT,CASSLRVSPTDTQYF
many,TRBJ1-1,TRBV20-1,.,TGCAGTGCTAGCCTCGGGGGCACTGAAGCTTTCTTT,CSASLGGTEAFF
few,TRBJ2-7,TRBV5-5,.,TGTGCCAGCAGCTGGATGCCGGGGACAACTAACTACGAGCAGTACTTC,CASSWMPGTTNYEQYF
many,TRBJ2-3,TRBV20-1,.,TGCAGTGCTACGGTGGAGGGCCTCACAGATACGCAGTATTTT,CSATVEGLTDTQYF
few,TRBJ2-2,TRBV6-1,.,TGTGCCAGCAGCACGGACCGACGGTCCGGGGAGCTGTTTTTT,CASSTDRRSGELFF
many,TRBJ2-1,TRBV7-9,TRBD2,TGTGCCAGCACCCTAGCGGGAGTACAGGGGGAGCAGTTCTTC,CASTLAGVQGEQFF
.,TRBJ2-3,TRBV29-1,TRBD2,TGCAGCGTCGCCGGACTAGCGGGCCTCACAGATACGCAGTATTTT,CSVAGLAGLTDTQYF
many,TRBJ2-2,TRBV11-2,.,TGTGCCAGCAGGACTCAGGGGAACACCGGGGAGCTGTTTTTT,CASRTQGNTGELFF
many,TRBJ2-6,TRBV27,.,TGTGCCAGCAGTTATGCCAGGGGGGGAGCTGGGGCCAACGTCCTGACTTTC,CASSYARGGAGANVLTF
few,TRBJ2-2,TRBV27,.,TGTGCCAGCAGTTTAAAGGGAACCCTAGGCACCGGGGAGCTGTTTTTT,CASSLKGTLGTGELFF
few,TRBJ2-2,TRBV5-1,.,TGCGCCAGCAGCTTGGAGACCCCAGGGAACACCGGGGAGCTGTTTTTT,CASSLETPGNTGELFF
many,TRBJ2-5,TRBV28,.,TGTGCCAGCAGATCTAGTACCAGGGGCGGAGAGACCCAGTACTTC,CASRSSTRGGETQYF
many,TRBJ1-4,TRBV3-1,TRBD1,TGTGCCAGCAGCCGGGACAGGGGGCGCTTGTTTTTT,CASSRDRGRLFF